Listed below are T cell receptor beta chains from one sample, sequenced in a study of technical replicates of blood from a handful of donors. TCRdb keeps only in-frame clones here, not all; method: immunoSEQ multiplex PCR. The data contain approximately 76,000 clones, approximately 83% of them singletons. Specimen: PBMCs. These receptors all stem from a human donor in good health. Some clones in this sample may be carry-over from other donors' samples. The CDR3 runs from the conserved cysteine through the conserved F or W. The D gene is left open where the match is weak. Clone size appears in some rows only: once, few, many, or a class for an expanded clone.

v_gene: TRBV2
d_gene: TRBD2
abundance: NA
j_gene: TRBJ2-7
CDR3aa: CASSDPAGGHPYEQYF
CDR3nt: TGTGCCAGCAGTGATCCTGCGGGAGGTCACCCCTACGAGCAGTACTTC

v_gene: TRBV5-1
d_gene: TRBD2
abundance: NA
j_gene: TRBJ2-3
CDR3aa: CASSTGTSGPRPYF
CDR3nt: TGCGCCAGCAGCACTGGGACTAGCGGGCCCCGCCCGTATTTT

v_gene: TRBV4-1
d_gene: NA
abundance: NA
j_gene: TRBJ1-5
CDR3aa: CASSQGRYSNQPQHF
CDR3nt: TGCGCCAGCAGCCAAGGTCGGTATAGCAATCAGCCCCAGCATTTT

v_gene: TRBV4-3
d_gene: TRBD1
abundance: NA
j_gene: TRBJ1-2
CDR3aa: CASSQDWSSGGFNYGYTF
CDR3nt: TGCGCCAGCAGCCAAGATTGGTCGTCAGGGGGCTTTAACTATGGCTACACCTTC

v_gene: TRBV7-3
d_gene: NA
abundance: NA
j_gene: TRBJ2-7
CDR3aa: CASSPSSYEQYF
CDR3nt: TGTGCCAGCAGCCCCTCTTCCTACGAGCAGTACTTC

v_gene: TRBV19
d_gene: NA
abundance: once
j_gene: TRBJ2-1
CDR3aa: CASSIGLQATGTRYNEQFF
CDR3nt: TGTGCCAGTAGTATCGGTCTACAGGCCACGGGCACCCGCTACAATGAGCAGTTCTTC

v_gene: TRBV7-9
d_gene: TRBD2
abundance: NA
j_gene: TRBJ2-1
CDR3aa: CASSPPWTSGGDEQFF
CDR3nt: TGTGCCAGCAGCCCACCGTGGACTAGCGGGGGGGATGAGCAGTTCTTC

v_gene: TRBV29-1
d_gene: TRBD2
abundance: NA
j_gene: TRBJ2-7
CDR3aa: CSGQNGLAGVEQYF
CDR3nt: TGCAGCGGGCAGAACGGACTAGCGGGAGTCGAGCAGTACTTC

v_gene: TRBV27
d_gene: TRBD1
abundance: NA
j_gene: TRBJ1-2
CDR3aa: CASSSGQVGGYTF
CDR3nt: TGTGCCAGCAGTTCAGGACAGGTGGGCGGCTACACCTTC

v_gene: TRBV18
d_gene: TRBD1
abundance: few
j_gene: TRBJ1-2
CDR3aa: CASSPQGTGDNYGYTF
CDR3nt: TGTGCCAGCTCACCGCAGGGGACAGGGGATAATTATGGCTACACCTTC

v_gene: TRBV9
d_gene: TRBD2
abundance: NA
j_gene: TRBJ2-1
CDR3aa: CASSVWTSRYEQFF
CDR3nt: TGTGCCAGCAGCGTCTGGACTAGTAGGTATGAGCAGTTCTTC

v_gene: TRBV27
d_gene: NA
abundance: NA
j_gene: TRBJ1-2
CDR3aa: CASSLSLNYGYTF
CDR3nt: TGTGCCAGCAGTTTATCCTTAAACTATGGCTACACCTTC

v_gene: TRBV11-2
d_gene: NA
abundance: NA
j_gene: TRBJ1-1
CDR3aa: CASSWGGIAEAFF
CDR3nt: TGTGCCAGCAGCTGGGGAGGGATCGCTGAAGCTTTCTTT

v_gene: TRBV21-1
d_gene: NA
abundance: NA
j_gene: TRBJ2-4
CDR3aa: CASSSPGLVLAKNIQYF
CDR3nt: TGTGCCAGCAGCTCACCGGGACTAGTCCTAGCCAAAAACATTCAGTACTTC

v_gene: TRBV7-9
d_gene: TRBD1
abundance: once
j_gene: TRBJ2-2
CDR3aa: CASSPGTGRNTGELFF
CDR3nt: TGTGCCAGCAGCCCGGGGACAGGGAGGAACACCGGGGAGCTGTTTTTT

v_gene: TRBV2
d_gene: NA
abundance: NA
j_gene: TRBJ1-2
CDR3aa: CASSEAGEGYTF
CDR3nt: TGTGCCAGCAGTGAAGCTGGGGAGGGCTACACCTTC

v_gene: TRBV12-5
d_gene: NA
abundance: NA
j_gene: TRBJ2-7
CDR3aa: CASGPELYEQYF
CDR3nt: TGTGCTAGTGGGCCGGAGCTCTACGAGCAGTACTTC

v_gene: TRBV7-9
d_gene: NA
abundance: once
j_gene: TRBJ1-5
CDR3aa: CASSFSGNQPQHF
CDR3nt: TGTGCCAGCAGCTTTTCAGGGAATCAGCCCCAGCATTTT

v_gene: TRBV5-1
d_gene: TRBD2
abundance: NA
j_gene: TRBJ2-7
CDR3aa: CASSLGTSGSISYEQYF
CDR3nt: TGCGCCAGCAGCTTGGGGACTAGCGGGAGTATATCCTACGAGCAGTACTTC

v_gene: TRBV11-3
d_gene: TRBD2
abundance: once
j_gene: TRBJ2-1
CDR3aa: CASSPPRTSGRNEQFF
CDR3nt: TGTGCCAGCAGCCCACCCCGGACTAGCGGTCGCAATGAGCAGTTCTTC

v_gene: TRBV30
d_gene: TRBD2
abundance: NA
j_gene: TRBJ2-1
CDR3aa: CAWGSGAEQFF
CDR3nt: TGTGCCTGGGGAAGCGGGGCTGAGCAGTTCTTC

v_gene: TRBV6-5
d_gene: NA
abundance: once
j_gene: TRBJ2-7
CDR3aa: CASSYGLATEQYF
CDR3nt: TGTGCCAGCAGTTACGGTCTAGCAACCGAGCAGTACTTC

v_gene: TRBV7-2
d_gene: NA
abundance: NA
j_gene: TRBJ2-1
CDR3aa: CASSLERFNEQFF
CDR3nt: TGTGCCAGCAGCTTAGAGCGATTCAATGAGCAGTTCTTC

v_gene: TRBV7-2
d_gene: NA
abundance: NA
j_gene: TRBJ1-6
CDR3aa: CASRGDTPMVSPLHF
CDR3nt: TGTGCCAGCAGGGGGGACACCCCTATGGTTTCACCCCTCCACTTT

v_gene: TRBV13
d_gene: TRBD1
abundance: few
j_gene: TRBJ2-1
CDR3aa: CASSWGQGGREQFF
CDR3nt: TGTGCCAGCAGCTGGGGACAGGGGGGGCGGGAGCAGTTCTTC

v_gene: TRBV7-8
d_gene: NA
abundance: NA
j_gene: TRBJ1-2
CDR3aa: CASSSTTGTNYGYTF
CDR3nt: TGTGCCAGCAGCTCCACGACAGGAACTAACTATGGCTACACCTTC

v_gene: TRBV7-2
d_gene: NA
abundance: NA
j_gene: TRBJ1-2
CDR3aa: CASSLLGSLNYGYTF
CDR3nt: TGTGCCAGCAGCTTACTTGGGAGCTTAAACTATGGCTACACCTTC

v_gene: TRBV7-3
d_gene: NA
abundance: NA
j_gene: TRBJ2-7
CDR3aa: CASSLMREYEQYF
CDR3nt: TGTGCCAGCAGCTTGATGAGGGAATACGAGCAGTACTTC

v_gene: TRBV18
d_gene: NA
abundance: NA
j_gene: TRBJ1-3
CDR3aa: CASSPRGLISGNTIYF
CDR3nt: TGTGCCAGCTCACCACGGGGACTGATCTCTGGAAACACCATATATTTT

v_gene: TRBV18
d_gene: NA
abundance: NA
j_gene: TRBJ2-4
CDR3aa: CASSAPGAKNIQYF
CDR3nt: TGTGCCAGCTCAGCGCCGGGAGCAAAAAACATTCAGTACTTC

v_gene: TRBV29-1
d_gene: NA
abundance: NA
j_gene: TRBJ2-3
CDR3aa: CSVLERPPVTDTQYF
CDR3nt: TGCAGCGTCCTAGAACGCCCTCCCGTCACAGATACGCAGTATTTT

v_gene: TRBV7-2
d_gene: TRBD1
abundance: NA
j_gene: TRBJ1-4
CDR3aa: CASSLRTGSNEKLFF
CDR3nt: TGTGCCAGCAGCTTGAGGACAGGGTCAAATGAAAAACTGTTTTTT

v_gene: TRBV9
d_gene: TRBD1
abundance: NA
j_gene: TRBJ2-6
CDR3aa: CASSVTGQENVLTF
CDR3nt: TGTGCCAGCAGCGTTACAGGACAGGAGAACGTCCTGACTTTC

v_gene: TRBV5-1
d_gene: TRBD2
abundance: once
j_gene: TRBJ2-1
CDR3aa: CASSGVAGGGYNEQFF
CDR3nt: TGCGCCAGCAGCGGGGTAGCGGGGGGGGGCTACAATGAGCAGTTCTTC

v_gene: TRBV28
d_gene: NA
abundance: few
j_gene: TRBJ1-5
CDR3aa: CASSSGDGRQPQHF
CDR3nt: TGTGCCAGCAGTTCGGGGGACGGACGGCAGCCCCAGCATTTT

v_gene: TRBV7-2
d_gene: NA
abundance: NA
j_gene: TRBJ1-3
CDR3aa: CASLYLERGTIYF
CDR3nt: TGTGCCAGCTTATATCTTGAGCGCGGCACCATATATTTT

v_gene: TRBV7-3
d_gene: NA
abundance: NA
j_gene: TRBJ2-3
CDR3aa: CASSRHGTGGDTQYF
CDR3nt: TGTGCCAGCAGCAGACACGGGACCGGGGGAGATACGCAGTATTTT

v_gene: TRBV5-1
d_gene: TRBD1
abundance: NA
j_gene: TRBJ1-2
CDR3aa: CASSLGDSISYGYTF
CDR3nt: TGCGCCAGCAGCTTGGGGGACAGCATTAGCTATGGCTACACCTTC

v_gene: TRBV19
d_gene: TRBD1
abundance: NA
j_gene: TRBJ2-5
CDR3aa: CASSGDRDAETQYF
CDR3nt: TGTGCCAGTAGTGGGGACAGGGATGCGGAGACCCAGTACTTC

v_gene: TRBV7-2
d_gene: NA
abundance: NA
j_gene: TRBJ2-7
CDR3aa: CASRPHGLYRSYEQYF
CDR3nt: TGTGCCAGCAGGCCCCACGGTTTATATCGGTCCTACGAGCAGTACTTC

v_gene: TRBV5-4
d_gene: TRBD2
abundance: NA
j_gene: TRBJ2-3
CDR3aa: CASSWGGSGGAVTDTQYF
CDR3nt: TGTGCCAGCAGCTGGGGTGGGAGCGGGGGGGCCGTAACAGATACGCAGTATTTT

v_gene: TRBV5-8
d_gene: TRBD2
abundance: NA
j_gene: TRBJ2-1
CDR3aa: CASSPGLAGWDEQFF
CDR3nt: TGTGCCAGCAGCCCGGGACTAGCGGGGTGGGATGAGCAGTTCTTC

v_gene: TRBV7-9
d_gene: TRBD1
abundance: NA
j_gene: TRBJ2-3
CDR3aa: CASSFRQGDNTDTQYF
CDR3nt: TGTGCCAGCAGCTTCCGACAGGGGGACAACACAGATACGCAGTATTTT

v_gene: TRBV5-1
d_gene: NA
abundance: NA
j_gene: TRBJ1-3
CDR3aa: CASSPGDTARNTIYF
CDR3nt: TGCGCCAGCAGCCCCGGGGACACCGCAAGAAACACCATATATTTT

v_gene: TRBV11-1
d_gene: NA
abundance: NA
j_gene: TRBJ2-3
CDR3aa: CASSLAPIGTDTQYF
CDR3nt: TGTGCCAGCAGCTTAGCCCCCATAGGCACAGATACGCAGTATTTT

v_gene: TRBV5-1
d_gene: TRBD2
abundance: NA
j_gene: TRBJ2-5
CDR3aa: CASSRTSGGETQYF
CDR3nt: TGCGCCAGCAGCCGGACTAGCGGAGGGGAGACCCAGTACTTC

v_gene: TRBV4-2
d_gene: TRBD2
abundance: NA
j_gene: TRBJ2-7
CDR3aa: CASSQSRGVAGKDYEQYF
CDR3nt: TGTGCCAGCAGCCAAAGCCGGGGGGTAGCGGGGAAAGACTACGAGCAGTACTTC

v_gene: TRBV18
d_gene: NA
abundance: NA
j_gene: TRBJ1-3
CDR3aa: CASSPAFLLSSGNTIYF
CDR3nt: TGTGCCAGCTCACCAGCGTTCCTCCTAAGCTCTGGAAACACCATATATTTT

v_gene: TRBV7-3
d_gene: TRBD2
abundance: NA
j_gene: TRBJ2-1
CDR3aa: CASSLAASSYNEQFF
CDR3nt: TGTGCCAGCAGCCTAGCGGCCAGCTCCTACAATGAGCAGTTCTTC

v_gene: TRBV5-4
d_gene: TRBD2
abundance: once
j_gene: TRBJ2-2
CDR3aa: CASSLVTSGTGELFF
CDR3nt: TGTGCCAGCAGCTTGGTGACTAGCGGAACCGGGGAGCTGTTTTTT

v_gene: TRBV5-1
d_gene: TRBD2
abundance: NA
j_gene: TRBJ2-3
CDR3aa: CASSSQVSGSSSDTQYF
CDR3nt: TGCGCCAGCAGCTCACAAGTTAGCGGGAGTTCATCAGATACGCAGTATTTT

v_gene: TRBV5-6
d_gene: NA
abundance: NA
j_gene: TRBJ2-3
CDR3aa: CASSSYGDTTDTQYF
CDR3nt: TGTGCCAGCAGTTCCTACGGAGATACCACAGATACGCAGTATTTT

v_gene: TRBV7-2
d_gene: NA
abundance: once
j_gene: TRBJ2-7
CDR3aa: CASSLGSAGPYEQYF
CDR3nt: TGTGCCAGCAGCTTAGGGTCGGCAGGGCCCTACGAGCAGTACTTC

v_gene: TRBV7-9
d_gene: TRBD1
abundance: NA
j_gene: TRBJ2-6
CDR3aa: CASSFGTGSSSGANVLTF
CDR3nt: TGTGCCAGCAGCTTTGGGACAGGAAGTAGCTCTGGGGCCAACGTCCTGACTTTC

v_gene: TRBV6-1
d_gene: TRBD1
abundance: NA
j_gene: TRBJ1-5
CDR3aa: CASSEDRAQPQHF
CDR3nt: TGTGCCAGCAGCGAAGACAGGGCTCAGCCCCAGCATTTT

v_gene: TRBV16
d_gene: TRBD1
abundance: NA
j_gene: TRBJ2-3
CDR3aa: CASTPTGGYTDTQYF
CDR3nt: TGTGCCAGCACTCCGACAGGGGGCTACACAGATACGCAGTATTTT

v_gene: TRBV6-5
d_gene: NA
abundance: NA
j_gene: TRBJ1-3
CDR3aa: CASRPTGPSGNTIYF
CDR3nt: TGTGCCAGCAGACCGACAGGCCCCTCTGGAAACACCATATATTTT

v_gene: TRBV4-3
d_gene: TRBD2
abundance: NA
j_gene: TRBJ2-1
CDR3aa: CASSFGLAGGYNEQFF
CDR3nt: TGCGCCAGCAGCTTTGGACTAGCGGGAGGGTACAATGAGCAGTTCTTC

v_gene: TRBV19
d_gene: NA
abundance: NA
j_gene: TRBJ2-3
CDR3aa: CASSRERSDTQYF
CDR3nt: TGTGCCAGTAGCCGTGAACGGAGCGATACGCAGTATTTT

v_gene: TRBV5-8
d_gene: NA
abundance: NA
j_gene: TRBJ2-6
CDR3aa: CASSNGQTSGANVLTF
CDR3nt: TGTGCCAGCAGCAACGGACAGACCTCTGGGGCCAACGTCCTGACTTTC